The 29 T cell receptor beta chains listed next were all sequenced from one sample in a study of human thymus T cells. Clones were sequenced by immunoSEQ multiplex PCR, and TCRdb holds only the in-frame ones, with some missing. Here the sample spans about 50,000 clones, 85% to 95% being singletons. The source material was blood. Receptor source: a girl in the first two years of life with a congenital heart defect but otherwise immunologically healthy.

The chain uses TRBV5-4 and TRBJ2-2; D is undetermined. The germline V gene has CDR1 SGHNT and CDR2 YYREEE (reference sequence). V dropped 4 bases and J dropped 5 bases, with 6 bases sitting between them. The CDR3 extends over 12 amino acids. CDR3 coding DNA: TGTGCCAGCAGCGCTGAAACCGGGGAGCTGTTTTTT. Its translation: CASSAETGELFF. Full variable domain (rest looked up from reference TRBV5-4 and TRBJ2-2): ETGVTQSPTHLIKTRGQQVTLRCSSQSGHNTVSWYQQALGQGPQFIFQYYREEENGRGNFPPRFSGLQFPNYSSELNVNALELDDSALYLCASSAETGELFFGEGSRLTVL.

The rearrangement uses TRBV6-1 and TRBJ2-7; 8 bases line up with TRBD1. Trimming removed 0 bases from V and 6 bases from J; junction bases left unmatched: 4. This CDR3 has 14 amino acids. The V gene's germline CDR1 is MNHNS and CDR2 SASEGT. CDR3 sequence: CASSEAGQGSEQYF. The DNA for the CDR3 is TGTGCCAGCAGTGAAGCCGGACAGGGAAGCGAGCAGTACTTC.

V usage is TRBV20-1 and J usage is TRBJ2-1; D gene uncertain. This CDR3 is built from 11 residues. In germline, CDR1 is DFQATT, CDR2 SNEGSKA (reference sequence). V was cut by 4 bases and J by 8 bases, with 9 bases left in between. The CDR3 bases are TGCAGTGCTATCGTTCGCGATGAGCAGTTCTTC. Translating gives CSAIVRDEQFF.

The rearrangement joins TRBV21-1 to TRBJ2-3; the table's D call, TRBD2, has no DNA check behind it. TRBV21-1 is noted as a pseudogene. This CDR3 has 18 amino acids. Here the CDR3 DNA reads TGTGCCAGCAGCACCCGGACTAGCGGGAGGGAGAGCACAGATACGCAGTATTTT. Translated: CASSTRTSGRESTDTQYF.

The CDR3 is CASSQMGGTQYF. The CDR3 region has the DNA TGTGCCAGCAGTCAAATGGGGGGGACGCAGTATTTT. The chain couples TRBV11-2 to TRBJ2-3; 7 bases line up with TRBD2. CDR1 is SGHAT, CDR2 FQNNGV, per germline. This CDR3 has 12 residues. Trimming took 6 bases from V and 9 from J; bases not matched to a gene: 6.

The chain joins TRBV18 to TRBJ1-1; no definite D call. V lost 4 bases and J 3 bases, leaving 12 bases between the germline ends. The germline CDR1 and CDR2 sequences are KGHSH and LQKENI. The CDR3 totals 14 residues. The CDR3 spells CASSQTPGDTEAFF. The CDR3 DNA reads TGTGCCAGCTCACAGACCCCCGGGGACACTGAAGCTTTCTTT.

The chain recombines TRBV5-1 with TRBJ2-7; D remains unclear. This CDR3 region has 14 residues. Per germline, CDR1 SGHRS and CDR2 YFSETQ. V lost 4 bases to trimming and J lost 2 bases, with 13 bases between them. CDR3 amino acids: CASSVPGSTYEQYF. DNA of the CDR3: TGCGCCAGCAGCGTCCCCGGCTCGACCTACGAGCAGTACTTC.

The chain recombines TRBV27 with TRBJ2-1, with TRBD2 matching over 12 bases. The CDR3 spans 16 residues. J lost 2 bases, V lost 6 bases, and 5 bases had no gene match. The germline gives CDR1 MNHEY, CDR2 SMNVEV (reference sequence). The CDR3 nucleotides read TGTGCCAGCAGCACCCGGACTAGCGGGACCTACAATGAGCAGTTCTTC. Its protein is CASSTRTSGTYNEQFF.

A single count supports this clone. The chain links TRBV5-4 to TRBJ2-1; a weak D match, TRBD2 (5 bases). Trimming stripped 0 bases from V and 10 bases from J, with 11 bases between. This CDR3 is 13 amino acids long. Looked up from germline, CDR1 is SGHNT and CDR2 is YYREEE (reference sequence). The CDR3 protein is CASSLASGKEQFF. For the CDR3, the DNA is TGTGCCAGCAGCTTGGCTTCGGGAAAAGAGCAGTTCTTC.

The chain uses TRBV7-3 and TRBJ2-1, with TRBD2 matching over 11 bases. The CDR3 length is 19 residues. J gave up 3 bases and V 5 bases, and 15 bases lay outside the gene matches. CDR1 and CDR2 (germline): SGHTA, FQGTGA. The CDR3 loop is CASSEVGSGRAKVYNEQFF. The CDR3 DNA follows: TGTGCCAGCAGCGAGGTGGGTAGCGGGAGGGCCAAGGTCTACAATGAGCAGTTCTTC.

V usage is TRBV15 and J usage is TRBJ1-2; 8 bases map to TRBD1. V trimming: 9 bases; J trimming: 7 bases; junction bases outside the gene matches: 13. The germline V gene has CDR1 LNHNV and CDR2 YYDKDF (reference sequence). The CDR3 has 14 residues. The CDR3, as DNA: TGTGCCACGCGCCTAGGACAGGGCCTAGGTGGCTACACCTTC. Translation gives CATRLGQGLGGYTF.

This clone was seen a few times. The chain employs TRBV6-5 and TRBJ1-1; D gene ambiguous. The CDR3 totals 12 residues. Germline V CDR1 and CDR2: MNHEY, SVGAGI. The germline V and J ends were trimmed by 6 bases and 3 bases, with 8 bases remaining between them. Here the CDR3 reads CASSGRYTEAFF. The CDR3 bases are TGTGCCAGCAGCGGACGGTACACTGAAGCTTTCTTT.

This clone was observed a single time. The chain carries TRBV10-3 and TRBJ2-7; TRBD1 is a possible D gene (6 bases). The length of the CDR3 is 14 residues. Germline CDR1 ENHRY, CDR2 SYGVKD. V dropped 6 bases and J dropped 3 bases, with 15 bases sitting between them. CDR3 residues: CAIRNRAANYEQYF. CDR3 coding DNA: TGTGCCATCAGGAACAGGGCCGCGAACTACGAGCAGTACTTC.

The chain employs TRBV10-3 and TRBJ1-1; 9 nucleotides line up with TRBD1. CDR1 ENHRY and CDR2 SYGVKD come from the germline V gene. With V trimmed by 8 bases and J by 1 base, 5 bases remained unmatched. This CDR3 comprises 14 residues. This CDR3 is CAIRTGVGNTEAFF. The CDR3 DNA reads TGTGCCATCCGGACAGGGGTTGGGAACACTGAAGCTTTCTTT.

This clone came up once. J is TRBJ2-3 and V is TRBV7-9, with D possibly TRBD2 on 6 matching bases. The CDR3 has 14 residues. The V gene's germline CDR1 is SEHNR and CDR2 FQNEAQ (reference sequence). Trimming shortened V by 8 bases and J by 2 bases, and 14 bases separated the two germline ends. CDR3 nucleotide sequence: TGTGCCAGCCGGTGGACTAAAGTCACAGATACGCAGTATTTT. Encoded protein: CASRWTKVTDTQYF.

This clone came up once. The chain recombines TRBV9 with TRBJ2-1; the D gene is possibly TRBD1 (5 bases). This CDR3 region has 16 residues. CDR1 is SGDLS and CDR2 is YYNGEE in the germline V gene. V was trimmed by 3 bases and J by 0 bases, leaving 13 bases between them. In DNA form, the CDR3 reads TGTGCCAGCAGCGGAACGGACAACCCCTCCTACAATGAGCAGTTCTTC. Translation gives CASSGTDNPSYNEQFF.

The chain carries TRBV27 and TRBJ2-2, with TRBD2 as a possible D gene (6 bases). The CDR3 is made up of 16 amino acids. CDR1 is MNHEY and CDR2 is SMNVEV in the germline V gene (reference sequence). V gave up 7 bases and J gave up 3 bases, with 18 bases separating them. The CDR3 bases are TGTGCCAGCACTATTCCCCCGGGAGATGACACCGGGGAGCTGTTTTTT. Protein sequence: CASTIPPGDDTGELFF.

The V call is TRBV10-3, the J call TRBJ2-7, with TRBD2 matching 7 bases. Germline V gene data show CDR1 as ENHRY and CDR2 as SYGVKD. The V gene end was trimmed by 3 bases and the J gene end by 3 bases; junction bases not matched to a gene: 5. CDR3 length equals 14 residues. CDR3 sequence (DNA): TGTGCCATCAGTGAAGGGACTACTCACTACGAGCAGTACTTC. The encoded protein is CAISEGTTHYEQYF.

The V and J genes are TRBV19 and TRBJ2-7; perhaps TRBD2 as D (5 bases). The CDR3 is made up of 14 amino acids. With 2 bases removed from V and 0 bases from J, the gap between germline ends came to 8 bases. The germline CDR1 and CDR2 sequences are LNHDA and SQIVND (reference sequence). CDR3 residues: CASSITGSSYEQYF. CDR3 nucleotide sequence: TGTGCCAGTAGTATAACGGGATCCTCCTACGAGCAGTACTTC.

V is TRBV7-2 and J is TRBJ2-1; 14 positions match TRBD2. Germline trimming cut 0 bases from V and 2 bases from J; bases unmatched to any gene: 9. Germline lookup yields CDR1 SGHTA and CDR2 FQGNSA. The CDR3 has 20 amino acids. DNA of the CDR3: TGTGCCAGCAGCTTAGCGGGACTAGCGGGGGACCGACCCCCCTACAATGAGCAGTTCTTC. Amino acids: CASSLAGLAGDRPPYNEQFF.

The J gene is TRBJ2-7, the V gene TRBV6-6; D uncertain. The V end was cut by 2 bases, the J end by 6 bases, with 8 bases between. This CDR3 comprises 12 residues. Germline CDR1 reads MNHNY; CDR2 reads SVGAGI (reference sequence). The CDR3 reads CASSYTWVEQYF. CDR3 bases: TGTGCCAGCAGTTACACGTGGGTCGAGCAGTACTTC.

The chain couples TRBV5-8 to TRBJ1-1; possibly TRBD1 for D (6 bases). CDR3 size: 14 residues. Germline V lookup: CDR1 SGHTS, CDR2 YDEGEE. Deletions cut 4 bases from V and 1 base from J, with 11 bases between. The CDR3, as DNA: TGTGCCAGCAGCCTACAGGGACGGAACACTGAAGCTTTCTTT. Translated: CASSLQGRNTEAFF.

This clone came up once. V usage is TRBV10-3 and J usage is TRBJ1-5; no firm D call. Germline loops: CDR1 ENHRY, CDR2 SYGVKD. The CDR3 has 18 residues. Trimming left V 7 bases short and J 2 bases short, with 24 bases between. CDR3 DNA: TGTGCCATCAATAAAAGGTCCCCCCAAAAGGTCGGCAATCAGCCCCAGCATTTT. It translates to CAINKRSPQKVGNQPQHF.

V gene TRBV19 combines with J gene TRBJ2-1; 8 nucleotides match TRBD2. CDR3 length: 15 amino acids. CDR1 and CDR2 from the germline V gene are LNHDA and SQIVND (reference sequence). V lost 7 bases and J lost 0; bases outside the gene matches: 5. This CDR3 reads CASTPSGSSYNEQFF. In DNA form, the CDR3 reads TGTGCCAGTACCCCAAGCGGGAGCTCCTACAATGAGCAGTTCTTC.

V and J are TRBV21-1 and TRBJ1-4; no check of the table's D call, TRBD1, against the DNA was made. TRBV21-1 is listed as a pseudogene. The CDR3 totals 16 residues. CDR3 protein: CARGGDRGQTNEKLFF. The CDR3 DNA reads TGTGCCCGGGGCGGGGACAGGGGGCAGACTAATGAAAAACTGTTTTTT.

The CDR3 protein is CASSSLQGISDTQYF. CDR3 nucleotide sequence: TGTGCCAGCAGCTCACTACAGGGGATCTCGGATACGCAGTATTTT. The V call is TRBV5-6, the J call TRBJ2-3; 7 nucleotides agree with TRBD1. Germline CDR1 SGHDT, CDR2 YYEEEE. There are 15 residues in the CDR3. Trimming took 3 bases from V and 6 from J; bases not matched to a gene: 10. Full variable domain (missing parts from reference TRBV5-6 and TRBJ2-3): DAGVTQSPTHLIKTRGQQVTLRCSPKSGHDTVSWYQQALGQGPQFIFQYYEEEERQRGNFPDRFSGHQFPNYSSELNVNALLLGDSALYLCASSSLQGISDTQYFGPGTRLTVL.

The rearrangement links TRBV5-1 to TRBJ2-6, with 9 bases identical to TRBD1. The trim removed 4 bases at V and 0 bases at J, leaving 8 bases unmatched. Germline V gene lookup returns CDR1 SGHRS and CDR2 YFSETQ. This CDR3 spans 18 amino acids. In nucleotides, the CDR3 is TGCGCCAGCAGCCTACCGGGACAGGGAACCTCTGGGGCCAACGTCCTGACTTTC. Amino acids: CASSLPGQGTSGANVLTF.

The chain joins TRBV11-2 to TRBJ2-7, with D perhaps given as TRBD1 or TRBD2 (5 bases each). Trimming removed 1 base at V and 5 bases at J, with 15 bases between. The CDR3 extends over 15 amino acids. Per germline, CDR1 SGHAT and CDR2 FQNNGV. The CDR3 coding sequence is TGTGCCAGCAGCTTAGCGGGACGGCCGGGCCACGAGCAGTACTTC. It yields the protein CASSLAGRPGHEQYF.

This clone was seen once. The V gene is TRBV7-3, the J gene TRBJ2-1; TRBD1 matches 12 bases. CDR1 and CDR2 from the germline V gene are SGHTA and FQGTGA. CDR3 length equals 16 residues. Trimming took 5 bases from V and 9 from J; bases not matched to a gene: 11. The CDR3: CASSRTRDRGQGEQFF. CDR3 bases: TGTGCCAGCAGCCGAACCCGGGACAGGGGGCAGGGTGAGCAGTTCTTC.